The rows below give T cell receptor beta chains drawn from one sample of a study of PD-L1 blockade in urothelial cancer. Generated by immunoSEQ multiplex PCR, the TCRdb table keeps only in-frame clones and is missing some. The profile shows 49,000 or so clones, less than 85% of them singletons. Sequencing was performed on PBMCs, taken around atezolizumab (anti-PD-L1) treatment. These receptors all stem from an older man with urothelial cancer. The CDR3 runs from the conserved cysteine through the conserved F or W. The D gene is left open where the match is weak. Not every row has a clone size; where given, it reads once, few, many or a size class.

clone size,J gene,V gene,D gene,CDR3 protein,CDR3 DNA
.,TRBJ2-2,TRBV18,.,CASSPLLEGGELFF,TGTGCCAGCTCACCTCTTCTAGAAGGCGGGGAGCTGTTTTTT
.,TRBJ2-5,TRBV7-9,TRBD2,CASSILAGGETQYF,TGTGCCAGCAGCATACTAGCGGGCGGGGAGACCCAGTACTTC
.,TRBJ2-7,TRBV2,.,CASSEALGGAGYEQYF,TGTGCCAGCAGTGAGGCCTTAGGGGGTGCAGGCTACGAGCAGTACTTC
few,TRBJ1-5,TRBV7-2,.,CASSLDRPLASNQPQHF,TGTGCCAGCAGCTTAGATCGGCCGCTAGCCAGCAATCAGCCCCAGCATTTT
.,TRBJ2-7,TRBV11-2,TRBD1,CASSHGHQTGSHEQYF,TGTGCCAGCAGCCACGGACACCAGACAGGGTCCCACGAGCAGTACTTC
.,TRBJ1-1,TRBV18,.,CASSPPPGNTEAFF,TGTGCCAGCTCACCCCCACCGGGAAACACTGAAGCTTTCTTT
.,TRBJ1-2,TRBV29-1,.,CSVESRGGGYYGYTF,TGCAGCGTTGAATCCCGGGGAGGGGGGTACTATGGCTACACCTTC
.,TRBJ2-7,TRBV14,.,CASSPRTAYEQYF,TGTGCCAGCAGCCCCCGGACAGCCTACGAGCAGTACTTC
.,TRBJ2-5,TRBV9,TRBD2,CASSVGLISGRAEETQYF,TGTGCCAGCAGCGTAGGTCTAATCAGCGGGAGGGCCGAGGAGACCCAGTACTTC
.,TRBJ1-3,TRBV6-5,.,CASSRTDSGNTIYF,TGTGCCAGCTCCCGCACTGACTCTGGAAACACCATATATTTT
.,TRBJ2-7,TRBV5-4,TRBD1,CASSLDAGGEQYF,TGTGCCAGCAGCTTGGACGCAGGGGGCGAGCAGTACTTC
.,TRBJ2-1,TRBV11-2,.,CASSLSRGDNEQFF,TGTGCCAGCAGCTTAAGCAGGGGGGACAATGAGCAGTTCTTC
.,TRBJ1-1,TRBV10-3,TRBD1,CAISASGTGPNTEAFF,TGTGCCATCAGTGCCTCCGGGACAGGGCCGAACACTGAAGCTTTCTTT
.,TRBJ2-5,TRBV27,.,CASSPYGGRRETQYF,TGTGCCAGCAGTCCGTATGGGGGGAGAAGGGAGACCCAGTACTTC
.,TRBJ2-1,TRBV5-1,TRBD2,CASSLGSGGYNEQFF,TGCGCCAGCAGCTTGGGCAGCGGGGGTTACAATGAGCAGTTCTTC
.,TRBJ2-7,TRBV14,TRBD2,CASSQASGPHYEQYF,TGTGCCAGCAGCCAAGCTAGCGGTCCCCACTACGAGCAGTACTTC
.,TRBJ1-2,TRBV5-1,.,CASSLNSGLSLNYGYTF,TGCGCCAGCAGCTTGAATTCAGGGCTATCCCTTAACTATGGCTACACCTTC